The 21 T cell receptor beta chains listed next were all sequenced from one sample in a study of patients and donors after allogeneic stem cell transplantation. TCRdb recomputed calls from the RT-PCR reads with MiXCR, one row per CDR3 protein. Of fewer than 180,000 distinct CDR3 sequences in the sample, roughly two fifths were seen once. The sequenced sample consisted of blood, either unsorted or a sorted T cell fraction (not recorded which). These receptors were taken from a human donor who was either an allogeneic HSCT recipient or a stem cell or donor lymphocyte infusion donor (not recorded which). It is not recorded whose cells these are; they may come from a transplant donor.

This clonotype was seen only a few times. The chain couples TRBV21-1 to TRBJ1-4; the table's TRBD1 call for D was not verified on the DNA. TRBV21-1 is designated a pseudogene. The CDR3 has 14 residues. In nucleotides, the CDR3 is TGTGCCAGCTCCCAGGGGACGGCGCGTAAGAAACTGTTTTTT. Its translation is CASSQGTARKKLFF.

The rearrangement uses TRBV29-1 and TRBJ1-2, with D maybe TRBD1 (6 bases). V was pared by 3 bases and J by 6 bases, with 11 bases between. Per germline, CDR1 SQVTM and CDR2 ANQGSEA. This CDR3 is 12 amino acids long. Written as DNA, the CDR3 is TGCAGCGTTGATACATCAGGGGATGGCTACACCTTC. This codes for CSVDTSGDGYTF.

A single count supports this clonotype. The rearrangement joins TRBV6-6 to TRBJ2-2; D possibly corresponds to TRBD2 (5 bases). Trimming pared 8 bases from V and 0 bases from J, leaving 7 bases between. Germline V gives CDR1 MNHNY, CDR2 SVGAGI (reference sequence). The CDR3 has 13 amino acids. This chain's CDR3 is CASGRPNTGELFF. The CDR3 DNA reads TGTGCCAGCGGGAGACCGAACACCGGGGAGCTGTTTTTT.

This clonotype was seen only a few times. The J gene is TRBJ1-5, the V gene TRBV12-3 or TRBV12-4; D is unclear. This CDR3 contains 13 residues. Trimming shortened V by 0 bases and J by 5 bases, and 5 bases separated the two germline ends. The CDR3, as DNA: TGTGCCAGCAGTTTAGCAGGTCATCAGCCCCAGCATTTT. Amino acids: CASSLAGHQPQHF.

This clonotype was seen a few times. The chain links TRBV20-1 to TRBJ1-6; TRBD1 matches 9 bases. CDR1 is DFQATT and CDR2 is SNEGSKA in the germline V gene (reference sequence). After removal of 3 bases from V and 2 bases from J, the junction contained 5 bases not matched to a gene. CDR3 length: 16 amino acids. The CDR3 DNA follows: TGCAGTGCTAGTACAGGGGGCGCTCCCTATAATTCACCCCTCCACTTT. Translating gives CSASTGGAPYNSPLHF.

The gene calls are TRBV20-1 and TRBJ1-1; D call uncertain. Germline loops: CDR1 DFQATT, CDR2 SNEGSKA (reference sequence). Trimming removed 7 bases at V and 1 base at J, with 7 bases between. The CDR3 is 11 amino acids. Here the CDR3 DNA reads TGCAGTGGTCTTCAGAACACTGAAGCTTTCTTT. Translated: CSGLQNTEAFF.

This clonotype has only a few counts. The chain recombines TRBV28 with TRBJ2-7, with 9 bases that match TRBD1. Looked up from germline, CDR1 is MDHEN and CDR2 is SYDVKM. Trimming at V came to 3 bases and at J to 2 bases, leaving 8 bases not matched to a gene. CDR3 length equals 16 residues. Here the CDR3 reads CASSFRGQGLPYEQYV. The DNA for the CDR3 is TGTGCCAGCAGTTTTCGCGGACAGGGGTTGCCCTACGAGCAGTACGTC.

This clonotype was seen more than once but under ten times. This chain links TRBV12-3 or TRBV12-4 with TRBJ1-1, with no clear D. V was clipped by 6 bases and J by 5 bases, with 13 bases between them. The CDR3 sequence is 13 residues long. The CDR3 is CASSYEGWTEAFF. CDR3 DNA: TGTGCCAGCAGCTATGAAGGTTGGACTGAAGCTTTCTTT.

CDR3 amino acids: CASSVDGGLRDEQFF. For the CDR3, the DNA is TGTGCCAGCAGTGTGGACGGAGGGTTACGGGATGAGCAGTTCTTC. The V call is TRBV6-1, the J call TRBJ2-1, with D maybe TRBD2 (6 bases). Germline V lookup: CDR1 MNHNS, CDR2 SASEGT. The CDR3 is made up of 15 amino acids. V was clipped by 4 bases and J by 8 bases, with 18 bases between them.

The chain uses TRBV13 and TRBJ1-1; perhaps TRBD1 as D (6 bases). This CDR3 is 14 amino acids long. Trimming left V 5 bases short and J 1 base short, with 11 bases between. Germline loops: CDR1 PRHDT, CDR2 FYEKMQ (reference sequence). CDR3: CASSPQGRNTEAFF. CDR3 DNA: TGTGCCAGCAGCCCACAGGGTAGGAACACTGAAGCTTTCTTT.

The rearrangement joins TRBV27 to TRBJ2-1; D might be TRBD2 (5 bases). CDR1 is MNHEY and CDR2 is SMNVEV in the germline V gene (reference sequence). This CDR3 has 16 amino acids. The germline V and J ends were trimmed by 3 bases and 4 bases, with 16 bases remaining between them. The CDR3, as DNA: TGTGCCAGCAGTTTCCTCTCCAGCGGTGAGTACAATGAGCAGTTCTTC. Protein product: CASSFLSSGEYNEQFF.

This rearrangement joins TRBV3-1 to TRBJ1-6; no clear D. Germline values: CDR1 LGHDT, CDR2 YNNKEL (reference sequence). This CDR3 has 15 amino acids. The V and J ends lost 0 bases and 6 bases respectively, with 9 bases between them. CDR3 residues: CASSQEGQINSPLHF. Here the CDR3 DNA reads TGTGCCAGCAGCCAAGAGGGCCAGATTAATTCACCCCTCCACTTT.

In DNA form, the CDR3 reads TGTGCCACCAGTGACCGGGGTCTGCGCCAGCCCCAGCATTTT. Its translation: CATSDRGLRQPQHF. The gene calls are TRBV24-1 and TRBJ1-5; no reliable D call. The V end lost 4 bases, the J end lost 7 bases, and 13 bases lay between the germline ends. Germline V gene lookup returns CDR1 KGHDR and CDR2 SFDVKD. This CDR3 has 14 residues.

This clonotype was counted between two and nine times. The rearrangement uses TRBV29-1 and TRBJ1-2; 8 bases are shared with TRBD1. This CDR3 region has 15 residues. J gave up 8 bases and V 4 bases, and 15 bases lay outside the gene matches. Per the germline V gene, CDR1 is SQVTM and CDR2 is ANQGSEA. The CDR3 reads CSVGTMTGEGSGYTF. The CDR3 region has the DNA TGCAGCGTTGGCACCATGACAGGGGAAGGAAGCGGCTACACCTTC.

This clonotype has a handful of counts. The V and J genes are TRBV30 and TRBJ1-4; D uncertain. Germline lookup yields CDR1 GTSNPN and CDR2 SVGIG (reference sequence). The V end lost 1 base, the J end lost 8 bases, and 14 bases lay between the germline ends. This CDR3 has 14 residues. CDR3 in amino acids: CAWSGQILGEKLFF. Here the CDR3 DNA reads TGTGCCTGGAGTGGCCAAATACTGGGGGAAAAACTGTTTTTT.

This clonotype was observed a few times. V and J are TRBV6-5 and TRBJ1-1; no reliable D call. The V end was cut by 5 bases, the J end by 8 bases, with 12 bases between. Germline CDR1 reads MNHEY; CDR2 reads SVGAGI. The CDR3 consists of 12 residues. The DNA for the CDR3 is TGTGCCAGCAGTAAAGAGACGGGGGAAGCTTTCTTT. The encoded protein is CASSKETGEAFF.

Here the CDR3 reads CSTPLGVPSYNEQFF. Here the CDR3 DNA reads TGCAGCACACCGTTGGGGGTACCCTCCTACAATGAGCAGTTCTTC. The chain recombines TRBV29-1 with TRBJ2-1; D might be TRBD1 or TRBD2, each matching 5 bases. Deletions cut 8 bases from V and 0 bases from J, with 17 bases between. Germline CDR1 and CDR2: SQVTM and ANQGSEA. The CDR3 contains 15 residues.

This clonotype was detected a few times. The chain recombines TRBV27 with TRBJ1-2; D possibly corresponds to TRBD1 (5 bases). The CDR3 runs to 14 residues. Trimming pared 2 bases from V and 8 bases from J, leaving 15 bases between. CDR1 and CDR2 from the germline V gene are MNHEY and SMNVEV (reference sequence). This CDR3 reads CASSLQGRAPGYTF. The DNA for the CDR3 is TGTGCCAGCAGTTTACAGGGCAGGGCGCCCGGCTACACCTTC.

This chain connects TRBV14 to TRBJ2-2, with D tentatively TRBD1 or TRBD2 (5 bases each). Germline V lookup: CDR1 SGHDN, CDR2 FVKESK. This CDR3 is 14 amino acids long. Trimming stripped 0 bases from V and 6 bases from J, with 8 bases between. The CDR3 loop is CASSQERGAGELFF. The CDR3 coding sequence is TGTGCCAGCAGCCAAGAACGAGGGGCCGGGGAGCTGTTTTTT.

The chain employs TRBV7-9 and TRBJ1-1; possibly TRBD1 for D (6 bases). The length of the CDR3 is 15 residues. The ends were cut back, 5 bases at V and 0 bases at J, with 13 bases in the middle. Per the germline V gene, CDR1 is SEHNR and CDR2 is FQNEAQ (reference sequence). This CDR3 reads CASSTGQTMNTEAFF. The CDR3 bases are TGTGCCAGCAGCACCGGACAGACCATGAACACTGAAGCTTTCTTT.

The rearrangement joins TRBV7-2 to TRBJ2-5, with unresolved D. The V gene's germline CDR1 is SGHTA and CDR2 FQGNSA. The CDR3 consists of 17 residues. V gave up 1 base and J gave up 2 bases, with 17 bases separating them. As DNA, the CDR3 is TGTGCCAGCAGCTTAGGCTACCCAGGAAGCCTTCAAGAGACCCAGTACTTC. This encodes CASSLGYPGSLQETQYF.